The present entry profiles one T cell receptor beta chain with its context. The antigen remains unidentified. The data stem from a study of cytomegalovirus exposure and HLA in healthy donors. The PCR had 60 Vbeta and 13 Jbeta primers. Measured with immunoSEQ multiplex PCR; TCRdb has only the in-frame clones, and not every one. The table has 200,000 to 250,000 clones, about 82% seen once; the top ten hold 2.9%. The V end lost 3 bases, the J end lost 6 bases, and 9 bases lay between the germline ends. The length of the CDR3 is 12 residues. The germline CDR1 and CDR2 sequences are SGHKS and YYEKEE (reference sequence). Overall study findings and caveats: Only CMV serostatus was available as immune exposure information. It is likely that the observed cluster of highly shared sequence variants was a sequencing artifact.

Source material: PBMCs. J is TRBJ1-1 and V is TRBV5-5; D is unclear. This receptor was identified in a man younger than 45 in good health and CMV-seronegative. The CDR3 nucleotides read TGTGCCAGCAGCTCAGAGGTTTCTGAAGCTTTCTTT. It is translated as CASSSEVSEAFF.